This TCR beta chain was identified in a study of shared clonotypes between healthy human individuals. As for the study in general: In total, the donors were a couple of women and three men aged 18 to 49. Findings of the study overall: Among donors, sharing of clonotypes was expected to be affected by sequencing depth.

Per the germline V gene, CDR1 is MDHEN and CDR2 is SYDVKM. J was trimmed by 9 bases and V by 6 bases; bases with no gene match: 7. This CDR3 region has 13 residues. Concerning this clone itself: Its specificity is unknown.

Original handling: Filtering differed since immunoSEQ provided only junctions, with no quality scores. Measured with immunoSEQ multiplex PCR; TCRdb has only the in-frame clones, and not every one. The DNA was the basis for D and trimming; V, J and clone size are from that table. The table records roughly 2.2 million clones, 85% to 95% of them present only once. This receptor was taken from a man between 18 and 35 years old in good health. Some clones in this sample may be carry-over from other donors' samples. The specimen sequenced was naive CD4+ T cells from PBMCs. Indicated subset: CD45RA+ positively selected. The J gene is TRBJ2-1, the V gene TRBV28; 8 bases match TRBD1. CDR3 in DNA: TGTGCCAGCAGCCCCGGACAGGGTTTTGAGCAGTTCTTC. Encoded protein: CASSPGQGFEQFF.